Listed below are T cell receptor beta chains from one sample, sequenced in a study of T cells after yellow fever vaccination. A single record per CDR3 protein comes from TCRdb applying MiXCR to the 5' RACE reads. The sample has 300,000 to 350,000 distinct CDR3 sequences; 3.5% to 4.5% are singletons. Sequencing used PBMCs, obtained 5 days after the yellow fever booster vaccination. These receptors were taken from a man aged 18 to 30 who received the YFV17D yellow fever vaccine. Each CDR3 is given with its conserved first and last residue. The order of the fields is V gene, clone size, J gene, D gene, CDR3 protein, CDR3 DNA. D genes are given only for firm matches. Rows give clone size only sometimes, using once, few, many, or a class for an expanded clone.

>TRBV28|many|TRBJ2-2|.
CASLKGRSGELFF
TGTGCCAGCCTGAAAGGAAGGAGCGGGGAGCTGTTTTTT
>TRBV20-1|.|TRBJ2-1|TRBD2
CSADSGGAYNEQFF
TGCAGTGCTGATAGCGGGGGGGCGTACAATGAGCAGTTCTTC
>TRBV12-3/TRBV12-4|few|TRBJ2-1|.
CASSRDWSSYNEQFF
TGTGCCAGCAGCCGTGACTGGAGCTCCTACAATGAGCAGTTCTTC
>TRBV29-1|few|TRBJ2-1|.
CSAHGPIGNEQFF
TGCAGCGCCCACGGTCCGATCGGGAATGAGCAGTTCTTC
>TRBV24-1|few|TRBJ2-3|TRBD2
CATSDPSGASTDTQYF
TGTGCCACCAGTGATCCAAGCGGGGCCAGCACAGATACGCAGTATTTT
>TRBV6-2/TRBV6-3|few|TRBJ2-1|.
CASKGSLVLRAYEQFF
TGTGCCAGCAAGGGTTCGTTAGTCCTCCGGGCCTATGAGCAGTTCTTC
>TRBV7-2|few|TRBJ2-5|.
CASSYGSKETQYF
TGTGCCAGCAGCTACGGGTCCAAAGAGACCCAGTACTTC
>TRBV9|many|TRBJ1-1|.
CASSVAAHPANTEAFF
TGTGCCAGCAGCGTAGCTGCACACCCGGCGAACACTGAAGCTTTCTTT
>TRBV12-3/TRBV12-4|.|TRBJ1-5|.
CASRLGAPSNQPQHF
TGTGCCAGCCGTTTGGGGGCGCCCAGCAATCAGCCCCAGCATTTT
>TRBV20-1|many|TRBJ2-3|TRBD2
CSARDRRGGADTQYF
TGCAGTGCTAGAGATCGTCGCGGGGGGGCAGATACGCAGTATTTT
>TRBV4-3|many|TRBJ1-1|.
CASSQGGVAFF
TGCGCCAGCAGCCAAGGGGGTGTAGCTTTCTTT
>TRBV5-8|.|TRBJ2-2|.
CASSLPGRFTGELFF
TGTGCCAGCAGCTTGCCGGGACGTTTCACCGGGGAGCTGTTTTTT
>TRBV5-5|.|TRBJ2-3|.
CASSLRLLTDTQYF
TGTGCCAGCAGCTTGCGTCTGCTCACAGATACGCAGTATTTT
>TRBV2|.|TRBJ2-1|.
CASMREMNNEQFF
TGTGCCAGCATGAGGGAGATGAACAATGAGCAGTTCTTC
>TRBV4-2|many|TRBJ1-6|TRBD1
CASSQGSFGTGYSPLHF
TGTGCCAGCAGCCAAGGGTCTTTCGGGACAGGGTACTCACCCCTCCACTTT
>TRBV4-2|.|TRBJ2-1|TRBD2
CASSQSSRTSGAYNEQFF
TGTGCCAGCAGCCAGAGCAGTAGGACTAGCGGGGCTTACAATGAGCAGTTCTTC
>TRBV6-4|.|TRBJ2-5|TRBD2
CASGTSGGETQYF
TGTGCCAGCGGGACTAGCGGGGGAGAGACCCAGTACTTC
>TRBV20-1|few|TRBJ2-1|.
CSAPRGGARQFF
TGCAGTGCCCCCAGGGGTGGGGCTAGGCAGTTCTTC
>TRBV20-1|few|TRBJ1-2|.
CSAPFPGGTYGYTF
TGCAGTGCGCCGTTCCCGGGCGGTACCTATGGCTACACCTTC
>TRBV6-6|few|TRBJ1-6|.
CASTSTNSPLHF
TGTGCCAGCACCTCGACCAATTCACCCCTCCACTTT
>TRBV3-1|few|TRBJ2-5|.
CASSQVAGKETQYF
TGTGCCAGCAGCCAAGTCGCAGGCAAAGAGACCCAGTACTTC
>TRBV5-1|.|TRBJ2-1|TRBD1
CASSFGQALNEQFF
TGCGCCAGCAGCTTTGGACAGGCTCTCAATGAGCAGTTCTTC
>TRBV18|many|TRBJ2-1|.
CASSPVEQRDSYNEQFF
TGTGCCAGCTCCCCGGTCGAACAGCGCGACTCCTACAATGAGCAGTTCTTC
>TRBV27|few|TRBJ1-5|.
CASSSGTGYQPQHF
TGTGCCAGCAGTTCCGGGACGGGATATCAGCCCCAGCATTTT
>TRBV7-2|many|TRBJ1-2|.
CASSARDLVLYGYTF
TGTGCCAGCAGCGCCCGGGACCTGGTCCTCTATGGCTACACCTTC